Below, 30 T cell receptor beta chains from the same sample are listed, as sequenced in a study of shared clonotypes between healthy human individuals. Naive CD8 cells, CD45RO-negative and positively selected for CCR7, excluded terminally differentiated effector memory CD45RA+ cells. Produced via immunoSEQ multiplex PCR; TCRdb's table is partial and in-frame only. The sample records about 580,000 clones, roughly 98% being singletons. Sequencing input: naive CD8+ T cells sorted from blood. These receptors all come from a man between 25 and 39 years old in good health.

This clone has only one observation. The CDR3 region is CASSSRDGIITGANVLTF. DNA of the CDR3: TGCGCCAGCAGCTCCCGGGACGGGATTATTACCGGGGCCAACGTCCTGACTTTC. The chain combines TRBV5-1 with TRBJ2-6; tentatively, D is TRBD1 or TRBD2 (5 bases each). This CDR3 is 18 amino acids long. V lost 3 bases, J lost 4 bases, and 20 bases lay in between. Per germline, CDR1 SGHRS and CDR2 YFSETQ. The full variable domain, in which reference TRBV5-1 and TRBJ2-6 provide the parts outside the CDR3, is KAGVTQTPRYLIKTRGQQVTLSCSPISGHRSVSWYQQTPGQGLQFLFEYFSETQRNKGNFPGRFSGRQFSNSRSEMNVSTLELGDSALYLCASSSRDGIITGANVLTFGAGSRLTVL.

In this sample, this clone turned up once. The CDR3 nucleotides read TGCAGCACCATGCAGGGGCCGGGGGGCTACACCTTC. This codes for CSTMQGPGGYTF. The J gene is TRBJ1-2, the V gene TRBV29-1; D is perhaps TRBD1 (6 bases). CDR1 and CDR2 from the germline V gene are SQVTM and ANQGSEA. V lost 8 bases and J lost 8, with 18 bases in between. The CDR3 has 12 residues.

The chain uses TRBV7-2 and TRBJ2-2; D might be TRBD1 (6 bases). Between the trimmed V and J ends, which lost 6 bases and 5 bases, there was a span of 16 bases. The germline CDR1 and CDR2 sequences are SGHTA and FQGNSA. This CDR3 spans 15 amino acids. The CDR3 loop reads CASRNRQVPTGELFF. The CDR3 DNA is TGTGCCAGCAGGAACCGACAGGTCCCGACCGGGGAGCTGTTTTTT.

CDR3 loop: CASSLGGVYEQYF. The CDR3 DNA reads as TGTGCCAGCAGCTTAGGCGGGGTCTACGAGCAGTACTTC. The V and J genes are TRBV7-9 and TRBJ2-7; D might be TRBD2 (6 bases). V lost 1 base to trimming and J lost 3 bases, with 7 bases between them. The CDR3 consists of 13 residues. The germline V gene encodes CDR1 SEHNR and CDR2 FQNEAQ (reference sequence).

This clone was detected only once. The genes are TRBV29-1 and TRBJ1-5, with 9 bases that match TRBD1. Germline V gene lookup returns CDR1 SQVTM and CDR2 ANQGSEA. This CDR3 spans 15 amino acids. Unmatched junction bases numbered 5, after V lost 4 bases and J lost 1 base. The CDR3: CSVGSGTGSNQPQHF. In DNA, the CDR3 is TGCAGCGTTGGGAGCGGGACAGGGAGCAATCAGCCCCAGCATTTT.

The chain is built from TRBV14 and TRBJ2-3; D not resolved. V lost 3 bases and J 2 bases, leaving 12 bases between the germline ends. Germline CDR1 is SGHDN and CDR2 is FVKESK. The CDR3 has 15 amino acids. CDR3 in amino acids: CASSQTLGLTDTQYF. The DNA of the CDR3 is TGTGCCAGCAGCCAGACCTTGGGCCTCACAGATACGCAGTATTTT.

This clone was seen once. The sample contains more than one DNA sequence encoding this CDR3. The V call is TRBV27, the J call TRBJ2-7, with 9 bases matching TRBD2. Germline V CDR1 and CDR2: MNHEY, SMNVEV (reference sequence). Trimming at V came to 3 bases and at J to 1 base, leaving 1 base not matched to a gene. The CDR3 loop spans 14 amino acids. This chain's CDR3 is CASSFLAGSYEQYF. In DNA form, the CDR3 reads TGTGCCAGCAGTTTTCTAGCGGGGTCCTACGAGCAGTACTTC.

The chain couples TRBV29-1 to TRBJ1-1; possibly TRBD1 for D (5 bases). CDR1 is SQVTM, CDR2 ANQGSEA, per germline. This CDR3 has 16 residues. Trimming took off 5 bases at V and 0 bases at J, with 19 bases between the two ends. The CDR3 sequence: CSVFIRDRGMNTEAFF. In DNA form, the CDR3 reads TGCAGCGTTTTTATCCGGGACCGTGGAATGAACACTGAAGCTTTCTTT.

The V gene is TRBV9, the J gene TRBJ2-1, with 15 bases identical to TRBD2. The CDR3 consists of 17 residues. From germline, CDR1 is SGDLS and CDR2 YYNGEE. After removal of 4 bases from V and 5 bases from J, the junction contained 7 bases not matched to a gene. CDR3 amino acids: CASSPLRTSGRDNEQFF. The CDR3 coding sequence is TGTGCCAGCAGCCCCCTTCGGACTAGCGGGAGGGACAATGAGCAGTTCTTC.

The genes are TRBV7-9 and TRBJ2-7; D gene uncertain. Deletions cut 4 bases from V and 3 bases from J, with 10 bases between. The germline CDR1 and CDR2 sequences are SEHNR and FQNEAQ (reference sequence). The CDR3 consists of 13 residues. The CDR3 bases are TGTGCCAGCAGCTCGGGCTCGAACTACGAGCAGTACTTC. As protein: CASSSGSNYEQYF.

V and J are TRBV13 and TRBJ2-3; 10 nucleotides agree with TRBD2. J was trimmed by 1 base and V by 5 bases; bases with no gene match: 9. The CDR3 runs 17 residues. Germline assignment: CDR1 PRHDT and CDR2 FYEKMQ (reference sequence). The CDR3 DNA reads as TGTGCCAGCAGCACGAATGGACTAGCGGTGGGCACAGATACGCAGTATTTT. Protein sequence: CASSTNGLAVGTDTQYF.

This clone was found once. The CDR3 reads CSVDPLGNEQFF. DNA for the CDR3: TGCAGCGTTGACCCTCTGGGTAATGAGCAGTTCTTC. J is TRBJ2-1 and V is TRBV29-1; D remains ambiguous. Germline lookup yields CDR1 SQVTM and CDR2 ANQGSEA. Trimming cost V 3 bases and J 7 bases, with 10 bases left between them. The CDR3 contains 12 residues.

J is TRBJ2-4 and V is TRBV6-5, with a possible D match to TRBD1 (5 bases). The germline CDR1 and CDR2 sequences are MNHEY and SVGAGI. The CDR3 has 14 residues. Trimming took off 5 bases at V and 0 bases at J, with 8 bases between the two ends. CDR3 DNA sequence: TGTGCCAGCAGTCCCCAGGGAGCCAAAAACATTCAGTACTTC. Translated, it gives CASSPQGAKNIQYF.

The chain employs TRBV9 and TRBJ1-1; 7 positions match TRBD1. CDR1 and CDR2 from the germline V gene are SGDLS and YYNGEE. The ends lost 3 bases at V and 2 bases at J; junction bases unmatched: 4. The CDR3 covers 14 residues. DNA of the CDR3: TGTGCCAGCAGCGAACAGGGGTTTAACACTGAAGCTTTCTTT. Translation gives CASSEQGFNTEAFF.

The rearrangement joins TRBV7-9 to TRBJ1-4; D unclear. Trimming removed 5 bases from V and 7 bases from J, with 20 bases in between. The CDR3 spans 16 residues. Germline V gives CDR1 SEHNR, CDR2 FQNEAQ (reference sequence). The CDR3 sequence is CASSATHQRKREKLFF. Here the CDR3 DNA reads TGTGCCAGCAGCGCTACACATCAAAGGAAGCGTGAAAAACTGTTTTTT.

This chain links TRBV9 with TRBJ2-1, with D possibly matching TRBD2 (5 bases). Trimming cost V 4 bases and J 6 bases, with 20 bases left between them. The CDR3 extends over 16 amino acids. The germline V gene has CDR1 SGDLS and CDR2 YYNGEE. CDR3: CASSPDPIGGGNEQFF. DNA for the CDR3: TGTGCCAGCAGCCCCGACCCGATTGGAGGTGGCAATGAGCAGTTCTTC.

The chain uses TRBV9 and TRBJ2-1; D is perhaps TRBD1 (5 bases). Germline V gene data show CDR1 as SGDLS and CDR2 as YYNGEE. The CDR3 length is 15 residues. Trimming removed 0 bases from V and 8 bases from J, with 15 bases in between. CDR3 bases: TGTGCCAGCAGCGTAGGTCAGGGCGGCGCATATGAGCAGTTCTTC. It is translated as CASSVGQGGAYEQFF.

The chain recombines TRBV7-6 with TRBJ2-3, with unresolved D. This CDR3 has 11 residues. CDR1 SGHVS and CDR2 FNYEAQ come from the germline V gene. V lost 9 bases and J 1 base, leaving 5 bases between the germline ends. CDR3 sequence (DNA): TGTGCCAGGACTGGCACAGATACGCAGTATTTT. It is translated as CARTGTDTQYF.

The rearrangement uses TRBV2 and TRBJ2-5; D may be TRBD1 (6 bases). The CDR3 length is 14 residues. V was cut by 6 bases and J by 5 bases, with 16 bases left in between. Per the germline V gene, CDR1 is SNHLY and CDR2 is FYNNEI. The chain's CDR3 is CASSARGGSETQYF. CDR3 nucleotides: TGTGCCAGCAGCGCCAGGGGTGGGTCTGAGACCCAGTACTTC.

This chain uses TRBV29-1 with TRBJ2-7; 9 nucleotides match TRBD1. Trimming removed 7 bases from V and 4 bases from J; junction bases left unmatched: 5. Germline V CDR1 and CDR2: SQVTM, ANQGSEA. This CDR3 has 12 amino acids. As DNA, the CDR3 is TGCAGCGCAAAGGGACAGGGTTACGAGCAGTACTTC. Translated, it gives CSAKGQGYEQYF.

The CDR3 reads CATSLVSGQETQYF. CDR3 bases: TGTGCCACCAGCTTGGTTAGCGGCCAAGAGACCCAGTACTTC. The V call is TRBV15, the J call TRBJ2-5, with TRBD2 as a possible D gene (6 bases). V shed 5 bases and J shed 1 base, with 11 bases lying between them. Per germline, CDR1 LNHNV and CDR2 YYDKDF (reference sequence). This CDR3 region has 14 residues.

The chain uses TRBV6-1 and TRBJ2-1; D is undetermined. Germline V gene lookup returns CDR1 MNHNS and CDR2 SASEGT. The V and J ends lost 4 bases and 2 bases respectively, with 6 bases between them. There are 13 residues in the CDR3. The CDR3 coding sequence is TGTGCCAGCAGTGGGGGAACCTACAATGAGCAGTTCTTC. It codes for CASSGGTYNEQFF.

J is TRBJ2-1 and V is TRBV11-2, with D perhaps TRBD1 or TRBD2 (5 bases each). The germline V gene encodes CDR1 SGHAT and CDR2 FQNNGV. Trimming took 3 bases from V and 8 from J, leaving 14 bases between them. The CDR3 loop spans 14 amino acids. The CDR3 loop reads CASSLGVFEDEQFF. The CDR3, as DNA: TGTGCCAGCAGCTTGGGGGTGTTTGAAGATGAGCAGTTCTTC.

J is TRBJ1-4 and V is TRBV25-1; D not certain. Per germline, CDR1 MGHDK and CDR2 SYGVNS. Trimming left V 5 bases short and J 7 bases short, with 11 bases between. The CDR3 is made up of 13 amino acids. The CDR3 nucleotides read TGTGCCAGCAGTTACACGGGTGGTGAAAAACTGTTTTTT. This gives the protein CASSYTGGEKLFF.

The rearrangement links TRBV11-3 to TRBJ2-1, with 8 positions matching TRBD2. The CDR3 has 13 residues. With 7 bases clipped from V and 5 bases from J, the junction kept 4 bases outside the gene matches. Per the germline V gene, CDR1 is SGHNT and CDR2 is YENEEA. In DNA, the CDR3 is TGTGCCAGCAAGGCGCGGGAGGACAATGAGCAGTTCTTC. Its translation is CASKAREDNEQFF.

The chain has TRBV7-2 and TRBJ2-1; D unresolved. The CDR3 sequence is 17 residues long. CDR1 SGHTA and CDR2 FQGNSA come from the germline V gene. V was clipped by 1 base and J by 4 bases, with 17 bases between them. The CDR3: CASSLDPTFGPYNEQFF. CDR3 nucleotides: TGTGCCAGCAGCTTAGACCCCACGTTTGGGCCATACAATGAGCAGTTCTTC.

Written as DNA, the CDR3 is TGTGCCAGCAGCCACTACAAGGAGCAGTACTTC. This sequence encodes CASSHYKEQYF. The chain has TRBV11-2 and TRBJ2-7; D unclear. CDR1 and CDR2 from the germline V gene are SGHAT and FQNNGV. Trimming left V 5 bases short and J 7 bases short, with 9 bases between. CDR3 length: 11 residues.

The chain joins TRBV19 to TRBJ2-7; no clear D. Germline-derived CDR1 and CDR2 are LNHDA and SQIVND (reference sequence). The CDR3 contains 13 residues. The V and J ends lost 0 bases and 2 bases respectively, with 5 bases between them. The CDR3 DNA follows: TGTGCCAGTAGTATAGAACATGCCTACGAGCAGTACTTC. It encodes CASSIEHAYEQYF.

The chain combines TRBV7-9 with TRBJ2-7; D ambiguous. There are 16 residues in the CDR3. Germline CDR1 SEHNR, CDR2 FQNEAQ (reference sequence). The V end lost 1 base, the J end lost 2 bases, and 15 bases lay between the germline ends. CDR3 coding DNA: TGTGCCAGCAGCTTAGAAATGCGACAAGGGACCTACGAGCAGTACTTC. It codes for CASSLEMRQGTYEQYF.

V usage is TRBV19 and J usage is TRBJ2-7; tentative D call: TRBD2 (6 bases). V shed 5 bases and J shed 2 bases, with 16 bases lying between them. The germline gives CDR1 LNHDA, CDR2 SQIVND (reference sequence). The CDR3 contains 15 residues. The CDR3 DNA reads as TGTGCCAGTAGTCGGGACGCCGGCGGGGCCTACGAGCAGTACTTC. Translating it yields CASSRDAGGAYEQYF.